This T cell receptor (beta chain) was identified during a study of T cell changes during pregnancy in multiple sclerosis. The CDR3 runs to 17 residues. Germline V CDR1 and CDR2: LGHNA, YSLEER. V shed 0 bases, J shed 7 bases, and the junction held 10 bases outside the gene matches. The method was immunoSEQ multiplex PCR; TCRdb's version includes in-frame clones alone and lacks a portion of them. The table has approximately 60,000 clones, 75% to 95% seen once. Sequencing used peripheral blood, obtained after pregnancy. V usage is TRBV4-3 and J usage is TRBJ2-7, with 12 bases fitting TRBD2. The clonotype comes from a female donor in good health, enrolled as a control in a pregnancy study. CDR3: CASSQDFASGGAGEQYF. CDR3 DNA sequence: TGCGCCAGCAGCCAAGACTTTGCTAGCGGGGGGGCGGGAGAGCAGTACTTC.